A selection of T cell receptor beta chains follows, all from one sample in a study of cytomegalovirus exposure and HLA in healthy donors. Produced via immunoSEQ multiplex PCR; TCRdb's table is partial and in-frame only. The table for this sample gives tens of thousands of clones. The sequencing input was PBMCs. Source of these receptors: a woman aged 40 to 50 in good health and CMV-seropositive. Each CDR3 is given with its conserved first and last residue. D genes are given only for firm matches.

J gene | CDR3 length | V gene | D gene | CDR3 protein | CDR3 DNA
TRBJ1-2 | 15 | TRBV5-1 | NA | CASSLVVGGNYGYTF | TGCGCCAGCAGCTTGGTCGTAGGAGGGAACTATGGCTACACCTTC
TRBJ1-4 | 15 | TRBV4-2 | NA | CASSLKQGSKEKLFF | TGTGCCAGCAGCCTCAAACAGGGTTCCAAGGAAAAACTGTTTTTT
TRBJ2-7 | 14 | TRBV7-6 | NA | CASSSPALAYEQYF | TGTGCCAGCAGCTCGCCCGCTCTAGCCTACGAGCAGTACTTC
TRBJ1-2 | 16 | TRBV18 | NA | CASSPLETRLNYGYTF | TGTGCCAGCTCCCCCCTCGAAACACGCCTGAACTATGGCTACACCTTC
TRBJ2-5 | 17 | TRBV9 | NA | CASSVGGVGSGIETQYF | TGTGCCAGCAGCGTGGGTGGGGTCGGGAGTGGCATAGAGACCCAGTACTTC
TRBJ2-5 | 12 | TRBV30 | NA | CAWSFVRENQYF | TGTGCCTGGAGTTTTGTACGAGAGAACCAGTACTTC
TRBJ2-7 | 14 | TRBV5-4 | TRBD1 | CASSSGTGYNEQYF | TGTGCCAGCAGCTCCGGGACAGGGTATAACGAGCAGTACTTC
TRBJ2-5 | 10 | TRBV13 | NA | CASIGETQYF | TGTGCCAGCATCGGAGAGACCCAGTACTTC
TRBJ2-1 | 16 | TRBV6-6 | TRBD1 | CASSYSRDRVENEQFF | TGTGCCAGCAGTTACTCGAGGGACAGGGTAGAAAATGAGCAGTTCTTC
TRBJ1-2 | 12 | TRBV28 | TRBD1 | CASRSTGYGYTF | TGTGCCAGCAGGTCGACAGGGTATGGCTACACCTTC
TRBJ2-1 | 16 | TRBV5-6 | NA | CASSSSIMGSYNEQFF | TGTGCCAGCAGCTCCTCCATCATGGGGAGCTACAATGAGCAGTTCTTC
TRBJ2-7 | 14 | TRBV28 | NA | CASSLSSPGYEQYF | TGTGCCAGCAGTTTAAGTAGCCCGGGCTACGAGCAGTACTTC
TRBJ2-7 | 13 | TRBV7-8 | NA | CASSLPGDYEQYF | TGTGCCAGCAGCTTACCCGGGGACTACGAGCAGTACTTC
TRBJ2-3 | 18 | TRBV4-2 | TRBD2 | CASSQLPGTSGRTDTQYF | TGTGCCAGCAGCCAACTACCCGGAACTAGCGGGAGAACAGATACGCAGTATTTT
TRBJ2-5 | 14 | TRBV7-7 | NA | CASSPSGPGETQYF | TGTGCCAGCAGCCCTTCGGGTCCTGGGGAGACCCAGTACTTC
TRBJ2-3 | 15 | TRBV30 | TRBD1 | CAGSVGGGPTDTQYF | TGTGCCGGGAGTGTAGGGGGCGGGCCAACAGATACGCAGTATTTT